A single sample gave rise to the 26 T cell receptor beta chains below, sequenced in a study of cytomegalovirus exposure and HLA in healthy donors. Primers: 60 Vbeta forward and 13 Jbeta reverse. Libraries were prepared by immunoSEQ multiplex PCR; TCRdb keeps only in-frame clonotypes and omits some of them. Altogether 110,000 to 150,000 clones are present, about 79% being singletons, with the ten largest covering about 2.8%. The sequenced sample was PBMCs. These TCRs come from a male donor in good health and CMV-seronegative.

This clone was recorded many times. The J gene is TRBJ2-7, the V gene TRBV10-3, with 8 bases fitting TRBD1. The CDR3 consists of 12 residues. Germline V CDR1 and CDR2: ENHRY, SYGVKD. Germline trimming cut 6 bases from V and 5 bases from J; bases unmatched to any gene: 3. The CDR3 sequence: CAISGQGDEQYF. CDR3 nucleotide sequence: TGTGCCATCAGCGGACAGGGCGACGAGCAGTACTTC.

This chain uses TRBV6-5 with TRBJ2-7, with 9 bases identical to TRBD2. The CDR3 contains 16 residues. Germline V gene sequence: CDR1 MNHEY, CDR2 SVGAGI. The V and J ends lost 2 bases and 2 bases, in that order; junction bases with no gene match: 7. The CDR3 loop reads CASSYVAAGGPYEQYF. DNA for the CDR3: TGTGCCAGCAGTTACGTCGCAGCGGGGGGCCCCTACGAGCAGTACTTC.

V and J are TRBV5-1 and TRBJ1-2; TRBD1 matches 7 bases. The germline CDR1 and CDR2 sequences are SGHRS and YFSETQ. The CDR3 loop spans 13 amino acids. Trimming removed 4 bases from V and 5 bases from J; junction bases left unmatched: 5. The CDR3 here is CASSTGTEYGYTF. The CDR3 nucleotides are TGCGCCAGCAGCACGGGGACAGAATATGGCTACACCTTC.

The rearrangement joins TRBV7-8 to TRBJ1-5; 7 positions match TRBD1. This CDR3 contains 16 residues. The germline V gene has CDR1 SGHVS and CDR2 FQNEAQ. J lost 2 bases, V lost 5 bases, and 9 bases had no gene match. The CDR3 region is CASSETGPIGNQPQHF. The CDR3 DNA reads as TGTGCCAGCAGCGAGACAGGGCCCATCGGCAATCAGCCCCAGCATTTT.

This chain links TRBV11-2 with TRBJ2-5; 8 bases are a match to TRBD2. The CDR3 has 15 amino acids. The germline CDR1 and CDR2 sequences are SGHAT and FQNNGV. J gave up 4 bases and V 5 bases, and 9 bases lay outside the gene matches. In DNA form, the CDR3 reads TGTGCCAGCAGCCGCCCCCCGGGAGGGCGAGAGACCCAGTACTTC. Amino acid sequence: CASSRPPGGRETQYF.

The genes are TRBV10-3 and TRBJ2-7; unclear D gene. With 1 base removed from V and 6 bases from J, the gap between germline ends came to 13 bases. Looked up from germline, CDR1 is ENHRY and CDR2 is SYGVKD. There are 14 residues in the CDR3. Here the CDR3 DNA reads TGTGCCATCAGTGAGTTTGGGCAGGAAAGCGAGCAGTACTTC. This sequence encodes CAISEFGQESEQYF.

The chain employs TRBV27 and TRBJ1-4; D is possibly TRBD1 (6 bases). The CDR3 consists of 16 residues. Germline V gene data show CDR1 as MNHEY and CDR2 as SMNVEV (reference sequence). Trimming stripped 5 bases from V and 1 base from J, with 14 bases between. The CDR3 loop reads CASSPLGAGTNEKLFF. The DNA for the CDR3 is TGTGCCAGCAGTCCATTGGGGGCAGGAACTAATGAAAAACTGTTTTTT.

V is TRBV4-1 and J is TRBJ2-7; 9 positions agree with TRBD1. V dropped 4 bases and J dropped 7; count of bases not matched to a gene: 8. This CDR3 contains 14 residues. Looked up from germline, CDR1 is MGHRA and CDR2 is YSYEKL. The CDR3 here is CASSLRDRVIEQYF. CDR3 DNA: TGCGCCAGCAGCCTCCGGGACAGGGTGATAGAGCAGTACTTC.

This chain connects TRBV6-5 to TRBJ2-3, with 8 nucleotides matching TRBD2. Germline assignment: CDR1 MNHEY and CDR2 SVGAGI. The V and J ends lost 5 bases and 4 bases, in that order; junction bases with no gene match: 5. The CDR3 extends over 14 amino acids. The DNA for the CDR3 is TGTGCCAGCAGTAGTTGGACTAGCTCAGATACGCAGTATTTT. It specifies CASSSWTSSDTQYF.

Worth noting for this clone: One end of the junction does not line up with germline, which may come from a read error. The gene calls are TRBV7-7 and TRBJ2-1; 7 bases fit TRBD1. CDR1 is SSHAT, CDR2 FNYEAQ, per germline (reference sequence). The CDR3 sequence is 14 residues long. This chain's CDR3 is CASSQQGRYNEQFF. The DNA for the CDR3 is TGTGCTAGCAGTCAACAGGGGCGTTACAATGAGCAGTTCTTC.

This chain connects TRBV7-9 to TRBJ2-7, with 7 positions matching TRBD2. Germline V lookup: CDR1 SEHNR, CDR2 FQNEAQ (reference sequence). The J segment lost 0 bases and the V segment lost 5 bases, leaving 10 bases of the junction unmatched. There are 16 residues in the CDR3. CDR3 nucleotide sequence: TGTGCCAGCAGCGCAAGTCTAGCGGCGTCCTCCTACGAGCAGTACTTC. This codes for CASSASLAASSYEQYF.

V gene TRBV4-3 combines with J gene TRBJ2-7, with TRBD2 as a possible D gene (5 bases). The CDR3 sequence is 15 residues long. Per germline, CDR1 LGHNA and CDR2 YSLEER. The ends were cut back, 1 base at V and 5 bases at J, with 15 bases in the middle. CDR3 in amino acids: CASSQVGRGINEQYF. As DNA, the CDR3 is TGCGCCAGCAGCCAAGTAGGTCGGGGTATTAACGAGCAGTACTTC.

This clone was seen just once. V is TRBV19 and J is TRBJ2-5, with TRBD2 matching over 11 bases. This CDR3 comprises 16 residues. CDR1 is LNHDA and CDR2 is SQIVND in the germline V gene (reference sequence). The V gene end was trimmed by 4 bases and the J gene end by 1 base; junction bases not matched to a gene: 5. CDR3 sequence (DNA): TGTGCCAGTAGTACCACTAGCGGGGGTTTCCAAGAGACCCAGTACTTC. It translates to CASSTTSGGFQETQYF. Full variable domain (remainder filled in from reference TRBV19 and TRBJ2-5): DGGITQSPKYLFRKEGQNVTLSCEQNLNHDAMYWYRQDPGQGLRLIYYSQIVNDFQKGDIAEGYSVSREKKESFPLTVTSAQKNPTAFYLCASSTTSGGFQETQYFGPGTRLLVL.

The chain carries TRBV6-6 and TRBJ1-1; 7 nucleotides line up with TRBD1. This CDR3 region has 16 residues. Germline CDR1 MNHNY, CDR2 SVGAGI (reference sequence). With V trimmed by 5 bases and J by 4 bases, 13 bases remained unmatched. The CDR3 DNA follows: TGTGCCAGCAGTCCAAGAAAAGGACAGGCGAGCACTGAAGCTTTCTTT. It specifies CASSPRKGQASTEAFF.

The chain has TRBV19 and TRBJ1-1; TRBD1 aligns across 10 bases. Looked up from germline, CDR1 is LNHDA and CDR2 is SQIVND (reference sequence). The junction had 12 bases not matched to a gene; V was cut back by 1 base and J by 10 bases. This CDR3 comprises 16 residues. The CDR3 DNA is TGTGCCAGTAGTATAGTTCCGGGACAGGGGACTCCTGCAGCTTTCTTT. This translates into CASSIVPGQGTPAAFF.

CDR3 DNA: TGTGCCAGTAGTCAAGGACTAGCGGGGGCTAAAGAGATACGGACCCAGTACTTC. Amino acid sequence: CASSQGLAGAKEIRTQYF. This sequence joins TRBV19 and TRBJ2-5, with 13 bases fitting TRBD2. CDR1 and CDR2 (germline): LNHDA, SQIVND (reference sequence). Germline trimming cut 5 bases from V and 7 bases from J; bases unmatched to any gene: 16. This CDR3 is 18 amino acids long.

The chain combines TRBV5-4 with TRBJ1-2; tentatively, D is TRBD1 (5 bases). Trimming shortened V by 7 bases and J by 4 bases, and 20 bases separated the two germline ends. Germline V gives CDR1 SGHNT, CDR2 YYREEE (reference sequence). This CDR3 has 15 amino acids. In nucleotides, the CDR3 is TGTGCCAGCGGTAACAGGCGATCTGAGGTCTATGGCTACACCTTC. Amino acids: CASGNRRSEVYGYTF.

The chain employs TRBV6-5 and TRBJ1-5; TRBD1 is a possible D gene (6 bases). The CDR3 is 14 amino acids. Trimming took 3 bases from V and 5 from J, leaving 11 bases between them. The germline gives CDR1 MNHEY, CDR2 SVGAGI. The CDR3 region has the DNA TGTGCCAGCAGTTATAACAGGGTTGATCAGCCCCAGCATTTT. This sequence encodes CASSYNRVDQPQHF.

This clone was recorded only once. The rearrangement uses TRBV19 and TRBJ2-1; 10 nucleotides agree with TRBD2. The CDR3 has 17 residues. Per the germline V gene, CDR1 is LNHDA and CDR2 is SQIVND (reference sequence). V shed 0 bases, J shed 0 bases, and the junction held 2 bases outside the gene matches. CDR3 in amino acids: CASSIEKRGGSYNEQFF. The CDR3 bases are TGTGCCAGTAGTATAGAAAAGCGGGGGGGCTCCTACAATGAGCAGTTCTTC.

V usage is TRBV5-4 and J usage is TRBJ2-3, with 7 bases that match TRBD2. The CDR3 contains 15 residues. Germline V gene sequence: CDR1 SGHNT, CDR2 YYREEE (reference sequence). Germline trimming cut 4 bases from V and 4 bases from J; bases unmatched to any gene: 9. DNA for the CDR3: TGTGCCAGCAGCCTGAAGACTAGCTACCCAGATACGCAGTATTTT. This encodes CASSLKTSYPDTQYF.

V usage is TRBV19 and J usage is TRBJ1-1; 8 bases are a match to TRBD1. With 3 bases clipped from V and 4 bases from J, the junction kept 13 bases outside the gene matches. The CDR3 has 17 amino acids. CDR1 LNHDA and CDR2 SQIVND come from the germline V gene (reference sequence). The CDR3 loop reads CASSILSAGGVGTEAFF. The DNA for the CDR3 is TGTGCCAGTAGTATCCTATCTGCAGGGGGCGTTGGCACTGAAGCTTTCTTT.

The sample holds a few counts of this clone. V gene TRBV11-3 combines with J gene TRBJ1-3; no clear D. The CDR3 sequence is 13 residues long. Germline V CDR1 and CDR2: SGHNT, YENEEA. V lost 6 bases and J 1 base, leaving 7 bases between the germline ends. This CDR3 is CASSGDSGNTIYF. CDR3 nucleotide sequence: TGTGCCAGCAGTGGAGATTCTGGAAACACCATATATTTT.

The V and J genes are TRBV11-2 and TRBJ2-7; 10 bases map to TRBD2. The V segment lost 4 bases and the J segment 2 bases; nucleotides outside the gene matches: 8. Germline V lookup: CDR1 SGHAT, CDR2 FQNNGV. This CDR3 region has 16 residues. Here the CDR3 DNA reads TGTGCCAGCAGCTCCCTGGCCAGCGGGGGGGCCTACGAGCAGTACTTC. Its protein product is CASSSLASGGAYEQYF.

This sequence joins TRBV9 and TRBJ1-2; 9 nucleotides align to TRBD1. The CDR3 covers 14 residues. Trimming cost V 0 bases and J 9 bases; bases outside gene matches: 6. CDR1 is SGDLS and CDR2 is YYNGEE in the germline V gene. The CDR3 DNA reads TGTGCCAGCAGCGTAGGGGGACAGGGTGTCAGCTACACCTTC. It specifies CASSVGGQGVSYTF.

The V gene is TRBV7-2, the J gene TRBJ1-4; no reliable D call. V lost 3 bases and J 8 bases, leaving 16 bases between the germline ends. This CDR3 has 15 residues. Looked up from germline, CDR1 is SGHTA and CDR2 is FQGNSA. CDR3 amino acids: CASSLRVSLGEKLFF. The CDR3 DNA reads TGTGCCAGCAGCTTGAGGGTATCCCTAGGCGAAAAACTGTTTTTT.

This clone came up a few times. The chain employs TRBV15 and TRBJ2-3, with D tentatively TRBD2 (6 bases). Germline CDR1 LNHNV, CDR2 YYDKDF (reference sequence). CDR3 size: 11 residues. Trimming took off 3 bases at V and 9 bases at J, with 7 bases between the two ends. CDR3 amino acids: CATSSGRTQYF. DNA of the CDR3: TGTGCCACCAGCAGCGGGAGAACGCAGTATTTT.